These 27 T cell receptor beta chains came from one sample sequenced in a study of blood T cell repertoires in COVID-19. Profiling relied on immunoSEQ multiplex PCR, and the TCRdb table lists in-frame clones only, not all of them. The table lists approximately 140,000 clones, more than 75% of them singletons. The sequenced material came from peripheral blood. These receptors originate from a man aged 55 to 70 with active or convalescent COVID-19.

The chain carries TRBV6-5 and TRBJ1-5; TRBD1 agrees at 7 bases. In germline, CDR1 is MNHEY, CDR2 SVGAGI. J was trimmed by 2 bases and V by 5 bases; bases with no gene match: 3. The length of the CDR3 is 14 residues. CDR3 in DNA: TGTGCCAGCAGTACCGGACAGGGCAATCAGCCCCAGCATTTT. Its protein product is CASSTGQGNQPQHF.

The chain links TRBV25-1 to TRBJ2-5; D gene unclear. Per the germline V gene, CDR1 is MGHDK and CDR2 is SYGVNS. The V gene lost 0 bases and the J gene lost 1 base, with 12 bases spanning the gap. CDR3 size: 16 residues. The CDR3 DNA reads TGTGCCAGCAGTGAATATCCCATGAGAGGCCAAGAGACCCAGTACTTC. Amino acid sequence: CASSEYPMRGQETQYF.

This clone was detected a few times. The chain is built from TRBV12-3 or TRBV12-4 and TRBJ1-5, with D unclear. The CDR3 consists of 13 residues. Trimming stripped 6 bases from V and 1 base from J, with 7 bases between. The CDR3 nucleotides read TGTGCCAGCAGGGGAGGGAGCAATCAGCCCCAGCATTTT. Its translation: CASRGGSNQPQHF.

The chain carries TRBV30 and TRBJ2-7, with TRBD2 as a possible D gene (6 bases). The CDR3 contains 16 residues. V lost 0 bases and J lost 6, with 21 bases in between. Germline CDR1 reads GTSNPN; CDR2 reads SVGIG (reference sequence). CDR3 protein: CAWSVLGSEGSGEQYF. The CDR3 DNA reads TGTGCCTGGAGTGTACTTGGGTCGGAGGGGAGCGGCGAGCAGTACTTC. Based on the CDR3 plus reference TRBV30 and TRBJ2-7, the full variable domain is SQTIHQWPATLVQPVGSPLSLECTVEGTSNPNLYWYRQAAGRGLQLLFYSVGIGQISSEVPQNLSASRPQDRQFILSSKKLLLSDSGFYLCAWSVLGSEGSGEQYFGPGTRLTVT.

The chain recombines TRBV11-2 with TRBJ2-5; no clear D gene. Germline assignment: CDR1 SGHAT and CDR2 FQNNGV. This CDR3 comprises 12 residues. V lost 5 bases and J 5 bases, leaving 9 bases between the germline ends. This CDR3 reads CASSPIGETQYF. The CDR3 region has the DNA TGTGCCAGCAGCCCAATCGGGGAGACCCAGTACTTC.

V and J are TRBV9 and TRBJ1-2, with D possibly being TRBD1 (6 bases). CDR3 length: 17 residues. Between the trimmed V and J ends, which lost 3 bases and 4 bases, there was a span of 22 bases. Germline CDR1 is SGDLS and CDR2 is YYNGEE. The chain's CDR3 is CASSGYTQGTGLYGYTF. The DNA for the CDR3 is TGTGCCAGCAGCGGCTACACGCAAGGAACAGGGCTCTATGGCTACACCTTC. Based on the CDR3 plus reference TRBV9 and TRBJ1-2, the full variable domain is DSGVTQTPKHLITATGQRVTLRCSPRSGDLSVYWYQQSLDQGLQFLIQYYNGEERAKGNILERFSAQQFPDLHSELNLSSLELGDSALYFCASSGYTQGTGLYGYTFGSGTRLTVV.

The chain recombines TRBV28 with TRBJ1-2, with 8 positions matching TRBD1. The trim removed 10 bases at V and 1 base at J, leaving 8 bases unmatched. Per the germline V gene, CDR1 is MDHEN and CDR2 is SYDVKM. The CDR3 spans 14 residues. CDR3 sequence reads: CAIPTGESNYGYTF. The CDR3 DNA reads TGTGCCATTCCGACAGGGGAAAGTAACTATGGCTACACCTTC.

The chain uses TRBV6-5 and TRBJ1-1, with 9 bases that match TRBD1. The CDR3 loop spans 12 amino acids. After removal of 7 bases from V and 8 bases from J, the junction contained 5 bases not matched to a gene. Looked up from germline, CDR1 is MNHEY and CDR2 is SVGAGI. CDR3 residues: CASTGDREEAFF. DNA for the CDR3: TGTGCCAGCACCGGGGACAGGGAGGAAGCTTTCTTT.

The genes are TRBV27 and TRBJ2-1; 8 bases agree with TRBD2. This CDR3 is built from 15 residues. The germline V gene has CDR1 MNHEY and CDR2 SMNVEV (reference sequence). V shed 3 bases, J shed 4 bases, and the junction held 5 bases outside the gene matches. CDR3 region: CASSFSGNWYNEQFF. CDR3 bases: TGTGCCAGCAGTTTTAGCGGGAATTGGTACAATGAGCAGTTCTTC.

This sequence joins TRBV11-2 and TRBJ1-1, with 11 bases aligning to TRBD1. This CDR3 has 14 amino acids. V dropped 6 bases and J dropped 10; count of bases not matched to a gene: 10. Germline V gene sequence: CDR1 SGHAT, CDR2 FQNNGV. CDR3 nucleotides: TGTGCCAGCAGTCCCCCTGGGACAGGGGGGGTAGCTTTCTTT. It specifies CASSPPGTGGVAFF.

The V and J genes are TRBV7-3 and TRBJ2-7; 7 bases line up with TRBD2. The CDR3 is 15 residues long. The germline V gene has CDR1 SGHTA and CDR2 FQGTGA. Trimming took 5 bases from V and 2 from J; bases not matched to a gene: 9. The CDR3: CASSPVGGGTYEQYF. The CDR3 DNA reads TGTGCCAGCAGCCCCGTGGGGGGGGGAACCTACGAGCAGTACTTC.

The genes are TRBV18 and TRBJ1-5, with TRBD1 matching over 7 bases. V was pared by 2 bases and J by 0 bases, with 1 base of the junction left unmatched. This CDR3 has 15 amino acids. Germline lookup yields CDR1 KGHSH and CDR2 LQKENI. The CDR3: CASSPGQASNQPQHF. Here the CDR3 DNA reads TGTGCCAGCTCACCAGGACAGGCTAGCAATCAGCCCCAGCATTTT.

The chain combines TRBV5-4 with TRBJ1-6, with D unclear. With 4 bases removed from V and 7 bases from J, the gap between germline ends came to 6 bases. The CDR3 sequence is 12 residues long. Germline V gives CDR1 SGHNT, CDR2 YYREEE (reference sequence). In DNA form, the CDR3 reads TGTGCCAGCAGCCACAGAAATTCACCCCTCCACTTT. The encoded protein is CASSHRNSPLHF.

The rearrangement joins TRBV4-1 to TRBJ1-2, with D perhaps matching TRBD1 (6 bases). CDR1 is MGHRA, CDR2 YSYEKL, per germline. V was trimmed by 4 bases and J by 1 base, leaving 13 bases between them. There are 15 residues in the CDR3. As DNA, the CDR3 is TGCGCCAGCAGCCGAGGGGGGACTAATAACTATGGCTACACCTTC. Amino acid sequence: CASSRGGTNNYGYTF.

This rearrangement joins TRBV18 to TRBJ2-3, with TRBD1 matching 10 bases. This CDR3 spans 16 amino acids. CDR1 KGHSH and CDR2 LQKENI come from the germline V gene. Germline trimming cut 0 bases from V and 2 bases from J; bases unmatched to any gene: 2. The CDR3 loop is CASSPPTGGYTDTQYF. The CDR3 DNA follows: TGTGCCAGCTCACCACCGACAGGGGGCTACACAGATACGCAGTATTTT.

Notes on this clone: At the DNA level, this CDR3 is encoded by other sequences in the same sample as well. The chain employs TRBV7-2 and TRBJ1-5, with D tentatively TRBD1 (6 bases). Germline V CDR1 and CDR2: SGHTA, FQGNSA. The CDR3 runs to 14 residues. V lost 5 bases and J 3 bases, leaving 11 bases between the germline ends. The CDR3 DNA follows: TGTGCCAGCAGCCTTACAGGGTCCAATCAGCCCCAGCATTTT. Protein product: CASSLTGSNQPQHF.

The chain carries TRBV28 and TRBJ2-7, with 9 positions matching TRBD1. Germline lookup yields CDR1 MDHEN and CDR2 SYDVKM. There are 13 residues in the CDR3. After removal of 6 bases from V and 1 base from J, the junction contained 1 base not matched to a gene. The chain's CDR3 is CASRGQGSYEQYF. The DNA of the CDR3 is TGTGCCAGCAGGGGACAGGGATCCTACGAGCAGTACTTC. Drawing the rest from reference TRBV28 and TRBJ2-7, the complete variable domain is DVKVTQSSRYLVKRTGEKVFLECVQDMDHENMFWYRQDPGLGLRLIYFSYDVKMKEKGDIPEGYSVSREKKERFSLILESASTNQTSMYLCASRGQGSYEQYFGPGTRLTVT.

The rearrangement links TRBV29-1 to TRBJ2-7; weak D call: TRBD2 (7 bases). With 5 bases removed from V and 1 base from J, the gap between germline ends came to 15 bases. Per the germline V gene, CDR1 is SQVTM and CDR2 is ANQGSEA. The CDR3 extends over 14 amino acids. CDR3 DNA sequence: TGCAGCGTTAGGGGGGGTGGACTATCCTACGAGCAGTACTTC. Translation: CSVRGGGLSYEQYF.

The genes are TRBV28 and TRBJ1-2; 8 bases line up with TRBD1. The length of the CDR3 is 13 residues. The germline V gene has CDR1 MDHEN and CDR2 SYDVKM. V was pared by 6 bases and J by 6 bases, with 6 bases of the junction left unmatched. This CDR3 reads CASRTGAVNGYTF. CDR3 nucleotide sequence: TGTGCCAGCAGGACAGGGGCGGTAAATGGCTACACCTTC.

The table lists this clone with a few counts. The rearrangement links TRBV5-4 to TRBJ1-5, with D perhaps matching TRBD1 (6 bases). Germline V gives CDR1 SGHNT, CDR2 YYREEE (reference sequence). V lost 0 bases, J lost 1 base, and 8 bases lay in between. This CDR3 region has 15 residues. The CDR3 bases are TGTGCCAGCAGCTTGGACCAGGGGAGCAATCAGCCCCAGCATTTT. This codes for CASSLDQGSNQPQHF.

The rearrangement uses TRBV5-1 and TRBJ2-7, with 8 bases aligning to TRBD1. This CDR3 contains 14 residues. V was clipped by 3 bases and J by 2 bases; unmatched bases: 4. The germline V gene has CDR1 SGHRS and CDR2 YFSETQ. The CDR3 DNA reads TGCGCCAGCAGCTCTGGACAGGGTCCCTACGAGCAGTACTTC. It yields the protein CASSSGQGPYEQYF.

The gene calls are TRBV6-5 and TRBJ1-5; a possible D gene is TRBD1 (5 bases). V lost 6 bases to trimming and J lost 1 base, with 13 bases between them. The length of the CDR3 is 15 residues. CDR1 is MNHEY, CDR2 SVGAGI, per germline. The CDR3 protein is CASSAQGYSNQPQHF. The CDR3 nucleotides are TGTGCCAGCAGCGCGCAGGGATACAGCAATCAGCCCCAGCATTTT.

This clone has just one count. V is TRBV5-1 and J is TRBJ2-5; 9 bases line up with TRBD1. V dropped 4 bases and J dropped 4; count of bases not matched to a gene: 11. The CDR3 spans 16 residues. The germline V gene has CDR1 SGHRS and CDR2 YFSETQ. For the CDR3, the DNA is TGCGCCAGCAGCCGTGGACAGGGGAGAGAGAGAGAGACCCAGTACTTC. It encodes CASSRGQGRERETQYF.

CDR3 loop: CASSLTPGETQYF. CDR3 DNA: TGTGCCAGCTCCCTCACCCCCGGGGAGACCCAGTACTTC. This rearrangement joins TRBV28 to TRBJ2-5; no clear D gene. From germline, CDR1 is MDHEN and CDR2 SYDVKM. The CDR3 runs 13 residues. The germline V and J ends were trimmed by 8 bases and 5 bases, with 15 bases remaining between them.

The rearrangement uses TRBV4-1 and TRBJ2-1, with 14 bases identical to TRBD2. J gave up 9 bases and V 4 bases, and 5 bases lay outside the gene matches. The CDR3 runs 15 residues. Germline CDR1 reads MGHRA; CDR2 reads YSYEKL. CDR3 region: CASSRGLAGGGEQFF. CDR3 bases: TGCGCCAGCAGCCGAGGACTAGCGGGAGGAGGTGAGCAGTTCTTC.

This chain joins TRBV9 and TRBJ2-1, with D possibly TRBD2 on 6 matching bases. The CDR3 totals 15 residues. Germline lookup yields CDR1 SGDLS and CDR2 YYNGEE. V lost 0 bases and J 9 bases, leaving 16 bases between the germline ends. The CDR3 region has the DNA TGTGCCAGCAGCGTAGATAAGCGGGTATGGGGTGAGCAGTTCTTC. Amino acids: CASSVDKRVWGEQFF.

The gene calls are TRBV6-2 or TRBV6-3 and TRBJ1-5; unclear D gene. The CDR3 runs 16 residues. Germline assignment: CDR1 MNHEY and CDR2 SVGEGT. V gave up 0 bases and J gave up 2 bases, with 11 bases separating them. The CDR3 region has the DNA TGTGCCAGCAGTTACTCGAATCCCGGTCGCAATCAGCCCCAGCATTTT. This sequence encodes CASSYSNPGRNQPQHF.